The 13 T cell receptor beta chains listed next were all sequenced from one sample in a study of shared clonotypes between healthy human individuals. Naive CD8 cells were CD45RO-negative, positively selected for CCR7, excluding terminally differentiated effector memory CD45RA+ cells. Generated by immunoSEQ multiplex PCR, the TCRdb table keeps only in-frame clones and is missing some. The data contain around 2.1 million clones, 85% to 95% of them singletons. Sample: naive CD8+ T cells from PBMCs. Source of these receptors: a man between 18 and 29 years old in good health. Some clones in this sample may be carry-over from other donors' samples.

V usage is TRBV5-1 and J usage is TRBJ1-2; D gene uncertain. Germline CDR1 and CDR2: SGHRS and YFSETQ. This CDR3 spans 15 amino acids. Trimming pared 0 bases from V and 8 bases from J, leaving 17 bases between. The CDR3 loop reads CASSLVVPSGEGYTF. The CDR3 bases are TGCGCCAGCAGCTTGGTCGTCCCCAGTGGGGAAGGCTACACCTTC.

The sample holds one count of this clone. V and J are TRBV5-6 and TRBJ2-1; 14 bases agree with TRBD2. The CDR3 has 16 amino acids. With V trimmed by 2 bases and J by 8 bases, 6 bases remained unmatched. CDR1 is SGHDT and CDR2 is YYEEEE in the germline V gene. The CDR3 reads CASSFGTSGSWYEQFF. In nucleotides, the CDR3 is TGTGCCAGCAGCTTCGGGACTAGCGGGAGCTGGTATGAGCAGTTCTTC.

V usage is TRBV28 and J usage is TRBJ1-1, with D hard to call. This CDR3 has 14 residues. V lost 5 bases and J lost 5, with 15 bases in between. Germline-derived CDR1 and CDR2 are MDHEN and SYDVKM. CDR3 loop: CASSPRAQRTEAFF. In DNA, the CDR3 is TGTGCCAGCAGTCCGCGGGCCCAGCGGACTGAAGCTTTCTTT.

The chain couples TRBV20-1 to TRBJ2-3; D is ambiguous. V was clipped by 4 bases and J by 8 bases, with 10 bases between them. Germline V CDR1 and CDR2: DFQATT, SNEGSKA (reference sequence). The CDR3 sequence is 11 residues long. CDR3 bases: TGCAGTGCTAATCTGGGGATTACGCAGTATTTT. Protein sequence: CSANLGITQYF.

This clone was detected once. The chain couples TRBV7-3 to TRBJ2-2, with 11 positions matching TRBD2. Germline CDR1 is SGHTA and CDR2 is FQGTGA. Trimming took 8 bases from V and 5 from J; bases not matched to a gene: 10. The CDR3 has 16 residues. The CDR3 here is CASALERLAGTGELFF. CDR3 coding DNA: TGTGCCAGCGCCCTTGAGCGACTAGCGGGAACCGGGGAGCTGTTTTTT.

The chain links TRBV27 to TRBJ2-1; D is tentatively TRBD1 or TRBD2 (6 bases each). The CDR3 covers 15 residues. Germline CDR1 and CDR2: MNHEY and SMNVEV (reference sequence). V was shortened by 2 bases and J by 5 bases, with 13 bases between the two germline ends. CDR3 sequence (DNA): TGTGCCAGCAGTTTAGCTACGGGGGCCAACAATGAGCAGTTCTTC. It specifies CASSLATGANNEQFF.

V is TRBV9 and J is TRBJ2-7, with 7 positions matching TRBD2. Germline values: CDR1 SGDLS, CDR2 YYNGEE. Trimming removed 4 bases from V and 4 bases from J; junction bases left unmatched: 8. The CDR3 has 14 residues. The CDR3 sequence is CASSPAASGYEQYF. In DNA, the CDR3 is TGTGCCAGCAGCCCCGCGGCTAGCGGATACGAGCAGTACTTC.

CDR3 loop: CASSQDVEYEQYF. For the CDR3, the DNA is TGCGCCAGCAGCCAAGATGTAGAGTACGAGCAGTACTTC. The V call is TRBV4-1, the J call TRBJ2-5, with D unclear. The end of the DNA fits TRBJ2-7 better, so the J call may be wrong. This CDR3 spans 13 amino acids. Germline loops: CDR1 MGHRA, CDR2 YSYEKL.

In this sample, this clone turned up once. This chain joins TRBV27 and TRBJ2-1; 8 bases are a match to TRBD2. The CDR3 runs 17 residues. Germline V gives CDR1 MNHEY, CDR2 SMNVEV (reference sequence). V shed 5 bases and J 4 bases; nucleotides not matched to a gene: 13. In DNA, the CDR3 is TGTGCCAGCAGTACACGGACTAGCTCGAATGGATACAATGAGCAGTTCTTC. Protein sequence: CASSTRTSSNGYNEQFF.

This chain connects TRBV6-5 to TRBJ2-1; the D call may be TRBD1 or TRBD2 (6 bases each). Germline V gene lookup returns CDR1 MNHEY and CDR2 SVGAGI. Trimming pared 2 bases from V and 6 bases from J, leaving 11 bases between. CDR3 length: 14 amino acids. The CDR3 bases are TGTGCCAGCAGTTACAGGGGGGCTGGCAATGAGCAGTTCTTC. Protein: CASSYRGAGNEQFF.

This chain connects TRBV6-5 to TRBJ2-1, with TRBD2 matching over 12 bases. In germline, CDR1 is MNHEY, CDR2 SVGAGI. Germline trimming cut 5 bases from V and 3 bases from J; bases unmatched to any gene: 2. This CDR3 comprises 15 residues. CDR3 amino acids: CASSPSGGGYNEQFF. CDR3 DNA: TGTGCCAGCAGTCCTAGCGGGGGGGGCTACAATGAGCAGTTCTTC.

CDR3 DNA: TGTGCCGCCTTCGGGGGGAATGAGCAGTTCTTC. Protein: CAAFGGNEQFF. This chain joins TRBV27 and TRBJ2-1, with TRBD2 matching 7 bases. The CDR3 consists of 11 residues. Germline V gives CDR1 MNHEY, CDR2 SMNVEV (reference sequence). With V trimmed by 11 bases and J by 7 bases, 5 bases remained unmatched.

The chain has TRBV7-2 and TRBJ2-1; 8 bases fit TRBD1. With V trimmed by 1 base and J by 4 bases, 6 bases remained unmatched. This CDR3 is built from 16 residues. Germline assignment: CDR1 SGHTA and CDR2 FQGNSA. The CDR3 is CASSLGLDRAYNEQFF. CDR3 DNA: TGTGCCAGCAGCTTAGGTCTGGACAGGGCGTACAATGAGCAGTTCTTC.